This T cell receptor (beta chain) is from a study of blood T cell repertoires in COVID-19 (dated by TCRdb to about 2020). The study in broad terms: The collaborator samples originated in the United States, Italy and Spain and spanned the acute and convalescent phases of COVID-19. The repertoires were made available in a free public database intended to serve as a resource for research on the immune response to SARS-CoV-2. HLA class I and class II types, where available, came from metadata supplied by the sample provider rather than from assay-based typing. The material from the prospective study consisted of cDNA or gDNA derived from T cells, B-cell-depleted T cells, or PBMCs. Nearly every sample came with metadata listing a de-identified subject ID, COVID-19 status, age in years and sex. Samples came from the ongoing ImmuneRACE study (first 160 participants) plus 1,254 subjects from 6 global collaborators. Subjects who had been exposed to COVID-19, were actively infected with it, or had recovered from it provided the deeply sampled blood TCRbeta repertoires that made up the dataset. What the research found in general, with its limitations: How much clinical and demographic metadata was included differed by source and by participant, and the metadata was provided uncurated.

As for this clone: Its antigen specificity is not known. No base qualities exist here, and no much larger clone lies one base off it.

V lost 1 base and J lost 0 bases, and the count of bases not matched to a germline gene is 12. The germline V gene specifies SGHVS as CDR1 and FQNEAQ as CDR2. CDR3 length: 19 amino acids, cysteine to phenylalanine. The DNA shown is the 57-base CDR3, in frame from base 1. TCRbeta CDR3 regions were amplified from genomic DNA by means of the immunoSEQ Assay, a bias-controlled multiplex PCR. On the study's bioinformatics: Within the assay, amplification of reference gene primers was used to estimate how many nucleated cells each sample contained. Sequence reads were collapsed and filtered to measure the absolute abundance of every unique TCRbeta CDR3 rearrangement. For each sample, productive Simpson clonality was calculated as the square root of Simpson's diversity index across productive rearrangements. TCRdb limited this immuneACCESS table to in-frame rearrangements with V and J called. A share of clones is missing; checked studies link under half to unresolved V genes, and the rest is unexplained. V and J calls and clone size are as listed in that table; D and trimming were resolved from the DNA. The sample table lists 250,000 to 300,000 clones, 70% to 90% of them with a count of one. Of the sample, 1.5% to 2% falls within the top ten clones.

Participants in the prospective study were aged roughly 18 to 100 years, lived in some 24 United States geographic areas, and enrolled through a virtual design. In the prospective study, participants were assigned to cohorts based on the clinical history participants reported in a screening survey and a study questionnaire. Recovered participants in ImmuneRACE Cohort 3 were defined by two consecutive negative NP/OP PCR tests, clearance by a healthcare professional, or resolution of symptoms. In the prospective study, mobile phlebotomists collected whole blood, serum and a nasopharyngeal or oropharyngeal swab from each participant. Additional blood draws and questionnaires over an approximately two-month period could optionally be provided by prospective study participants. Before DNA extraction, blood samples from the prospective study were shipped at room temperature or frozen.

In this chain, TRBV7-8 is recombined with TRBJ2-1; 7 nucleotides in the junction match TRBD2. The sample consisted of PBMCs or T cells enriched from blood (not recorded which). This sequence was found in a woman aged 45-65 years who had recovered from COVID-19. The sequenced DNA: TGTGCCAGCAGCTTAGAGGTGCGGGAGTATAAGGGCTCCTACAATGAGCAGTTCTTC. It specifies CASSLEVREYKGSYNEQFF.